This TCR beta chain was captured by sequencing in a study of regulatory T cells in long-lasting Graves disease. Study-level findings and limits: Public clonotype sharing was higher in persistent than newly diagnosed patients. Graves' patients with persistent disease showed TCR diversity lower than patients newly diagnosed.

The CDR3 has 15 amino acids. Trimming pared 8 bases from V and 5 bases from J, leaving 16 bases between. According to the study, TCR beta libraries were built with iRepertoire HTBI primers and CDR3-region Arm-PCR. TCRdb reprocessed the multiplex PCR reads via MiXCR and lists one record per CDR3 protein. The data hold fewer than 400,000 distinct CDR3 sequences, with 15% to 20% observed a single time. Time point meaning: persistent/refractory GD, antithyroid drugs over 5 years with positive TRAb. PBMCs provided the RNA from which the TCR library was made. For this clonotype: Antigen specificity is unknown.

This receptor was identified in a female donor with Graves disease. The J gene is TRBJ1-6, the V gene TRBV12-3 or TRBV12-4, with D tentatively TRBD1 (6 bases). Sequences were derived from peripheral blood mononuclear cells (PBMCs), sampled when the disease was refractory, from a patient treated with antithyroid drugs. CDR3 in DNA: TGTGCCAGCGGACCAGGGACACTGAATAATTCACCCCTCCACTTT. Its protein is CASGPGTLNNSPLHF.